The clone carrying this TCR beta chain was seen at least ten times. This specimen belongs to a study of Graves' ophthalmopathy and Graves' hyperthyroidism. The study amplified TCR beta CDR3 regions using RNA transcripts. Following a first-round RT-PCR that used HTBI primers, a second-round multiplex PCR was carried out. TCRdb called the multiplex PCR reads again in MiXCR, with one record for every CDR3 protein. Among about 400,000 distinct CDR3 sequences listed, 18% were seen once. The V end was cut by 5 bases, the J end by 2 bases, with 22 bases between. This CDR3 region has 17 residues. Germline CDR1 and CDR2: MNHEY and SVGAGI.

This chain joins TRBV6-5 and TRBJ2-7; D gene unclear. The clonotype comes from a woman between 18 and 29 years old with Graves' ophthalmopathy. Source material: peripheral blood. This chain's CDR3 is CASSLPRVQVDTYEQYF. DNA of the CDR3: TGTGCCAGCAGTCTCCCCCGTGTGCAGGTTGATACCTACGAGCAGTACTTC.